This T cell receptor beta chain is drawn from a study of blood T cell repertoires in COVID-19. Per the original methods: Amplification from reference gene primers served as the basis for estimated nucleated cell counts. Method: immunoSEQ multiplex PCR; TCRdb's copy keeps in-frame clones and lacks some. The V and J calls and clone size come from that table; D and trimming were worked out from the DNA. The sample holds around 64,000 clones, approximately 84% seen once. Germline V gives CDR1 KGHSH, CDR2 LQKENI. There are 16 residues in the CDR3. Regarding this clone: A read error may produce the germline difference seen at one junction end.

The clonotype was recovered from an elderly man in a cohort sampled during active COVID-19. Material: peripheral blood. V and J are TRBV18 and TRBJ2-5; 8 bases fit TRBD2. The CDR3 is CASSLVAGGRQETQYF. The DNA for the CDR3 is TGTGCCAGCTCACTGGTCGCGGGGGGTCGCCAAGAGACCCAATACTTC.